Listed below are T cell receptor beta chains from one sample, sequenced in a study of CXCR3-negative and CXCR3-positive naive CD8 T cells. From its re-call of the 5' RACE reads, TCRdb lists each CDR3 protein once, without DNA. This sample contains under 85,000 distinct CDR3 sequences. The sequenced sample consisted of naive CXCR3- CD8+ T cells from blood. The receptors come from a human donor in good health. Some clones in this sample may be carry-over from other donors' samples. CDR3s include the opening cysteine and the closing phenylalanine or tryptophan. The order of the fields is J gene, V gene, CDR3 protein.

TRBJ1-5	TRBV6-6	CASSYSGRGNQPQHF
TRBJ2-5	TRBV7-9	CASSLLLAETQYF
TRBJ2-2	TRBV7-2	CASSLGSGTGELFF
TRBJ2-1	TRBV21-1	CASRGAVTYNEQFF
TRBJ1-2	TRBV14	CASSQDRIPFSYGYTF
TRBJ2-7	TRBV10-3	CAISEDGYPGEQYF
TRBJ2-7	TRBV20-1	CSATGIEYEQYF
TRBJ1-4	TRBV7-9	CATAEGKATNEKLFF
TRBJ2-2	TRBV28	CASDPGLYTGELFF
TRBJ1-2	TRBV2	CARRGIGGGYTF
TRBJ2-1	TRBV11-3	CASSARLTGTNNEQFF
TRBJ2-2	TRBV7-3	CASSLYFGPGNTGELFF
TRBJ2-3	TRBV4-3	CASSHKGLAGDTQYF
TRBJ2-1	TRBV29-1	CSVELPGQNNEQFF
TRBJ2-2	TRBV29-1	CSVEDHSPRSGADTGELFF